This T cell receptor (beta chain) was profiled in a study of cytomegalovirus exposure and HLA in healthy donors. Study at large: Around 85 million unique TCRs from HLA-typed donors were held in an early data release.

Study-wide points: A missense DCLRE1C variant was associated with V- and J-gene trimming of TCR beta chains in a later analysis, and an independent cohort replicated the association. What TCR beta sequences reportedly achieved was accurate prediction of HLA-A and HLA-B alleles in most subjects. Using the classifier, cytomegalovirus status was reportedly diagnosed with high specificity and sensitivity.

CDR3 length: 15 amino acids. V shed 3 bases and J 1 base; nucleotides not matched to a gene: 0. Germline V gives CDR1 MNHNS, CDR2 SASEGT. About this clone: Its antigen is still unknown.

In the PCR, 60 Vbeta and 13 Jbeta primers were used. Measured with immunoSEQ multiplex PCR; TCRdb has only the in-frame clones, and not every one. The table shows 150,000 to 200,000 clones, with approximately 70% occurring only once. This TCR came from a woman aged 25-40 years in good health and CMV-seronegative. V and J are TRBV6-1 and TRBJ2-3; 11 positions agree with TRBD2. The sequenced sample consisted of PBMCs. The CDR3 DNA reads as TGTGCCAGCAGTGATAGCGGGAGGGGCACAGATACGCAGTATTTT. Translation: CASSDSGRGTDTQYF.